This TCR beta chain stems from a study of T cell changes during pregnancy in multiple sclerosis. TCRdb's table, derived via immunoSEQ multiplex PCR, lists solely in-frame clones and lacks some. The data show 40,000 to 55,000 clones, with around 92% seen just once and 1% to 1.5% held by the top ten. The J segment lost 4 bases and the V segment lost 5 bases, leaving 10 bases of the junction unmatched. Per the germline V gene, CDR1 is SGDLS and CDR2 is YYNGEE. The CDR3 consists of 15 residues. The sample taken for sequencing was peripheral blood. The chain carries TRBV9 and TRBJ1-1, with 8 nucleotides matching TRBD1. This TCR was sampled from a female donor with multiple sclerosis, enrolled in a pregnancy study. The CDR3 loop reads CASRVGTGRGTEAFF. The CDR3 nucleotides are TGTGCCAGCAGGGTCGGGACAGGCAGGGGCACTGAAGCTTTCTTT. Looking up the rest from reference TRBV9 and TRBJ1-1 gives the full variable domain: DSGVTQTPKHLITATGQRVTLRCSPRSGDLSVYWYQQSLDQGLQFLIQYYNGEERAKGNILERFSAQQFPDLHSELNLSSLELGDSALYFCASRVGTGRGTEAFFGQGTRLTVV.